This TCR beta chain was obtained from a study of T cell responses to AZD1222 COVID-19 vaccine. The data were produced by immunoSEQ multiplex PCR, yet TCRdb's version contains in-frame clones alone and is incomplete. The data show approximately 97,000 clones, roughly 86% seen once. To note about this clone: Its target is unknown.

Study-wide results and limits: It should be noted that donors were predominantly white British and more often female, and clonal diversity was possibly underestimated. Rises in breadth and depth of Spike-specific TCRs came after two AZD1222 doses. No repertoire was sampled before or during the peak T cell response, only after it.

V was clipped by 0 bases and J by 2 bases, with 7 bases between them. Germline V gene lookup returns CDR1 LGHNA and CDR2 YSLEER. This CDR3 comprises 15 residues. This specimen consisted of peripheral blood, obtained on day 0 of AZD1222 vaccination. The chain couples TRBV4-3 to TRBJ2-2, with D hard to call. The clonotype was recovered from an adult in good health. The CDR3: CASSQDRPNTGELFF. In nucleotides, the CDR3 is TGCGCCAGCAGCCAAGATCGGCCCAACACCGGGGAGCTGTTTTTT.